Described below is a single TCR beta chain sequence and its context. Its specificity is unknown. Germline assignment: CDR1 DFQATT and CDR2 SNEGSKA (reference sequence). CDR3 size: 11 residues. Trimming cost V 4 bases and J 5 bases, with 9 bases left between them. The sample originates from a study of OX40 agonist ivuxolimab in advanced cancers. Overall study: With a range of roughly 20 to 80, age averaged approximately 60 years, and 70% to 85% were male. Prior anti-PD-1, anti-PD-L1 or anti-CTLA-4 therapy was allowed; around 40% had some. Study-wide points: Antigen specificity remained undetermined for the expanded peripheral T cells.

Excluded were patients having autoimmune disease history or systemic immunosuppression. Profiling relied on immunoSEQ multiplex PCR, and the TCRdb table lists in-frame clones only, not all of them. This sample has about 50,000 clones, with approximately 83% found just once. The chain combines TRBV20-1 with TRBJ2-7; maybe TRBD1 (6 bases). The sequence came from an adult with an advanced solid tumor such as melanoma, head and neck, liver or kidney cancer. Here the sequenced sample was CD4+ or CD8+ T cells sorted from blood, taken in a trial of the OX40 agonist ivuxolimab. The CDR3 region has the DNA TGCAGTGCTAAGCAGGGGAACGAGCAGTACTTC. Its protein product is CSAKQGNEQYF.